A single sample gave rise to the 29 T cell receptor beta chains below, sequenced in a study of CD4 T cell repertoires in COVID-19. No culture step preceded sequencing of the ex vivo isolated memory T cells. The data were produced by immunoSEQ multiplex PCR, yet TCRdb's version contains in-frame clones alone and is incomplete. Counted here are tens of thousands of clones, more than 75% occurring once; the ten biggest clones make up about 0.6%. The sequenced sample was central memory CD4+ T cells from blood, obtained before the COVID-19 pandemic. The receptors shown here come from a human donor who had COVID-19.

The chain joins TRBV29-1 to TRBJ2-1; D gene unclear. Germline lookup yields CDR1 SQVTM and CDR2 ANQGSEA. This CDR3 spans 11 amino acids. V dropped 5 bases and J dropped 6 bases, with 8 bases sitting between them. This CDR3 is CSVNSGNEQFF. The CDR3 DNA reads TGCAGCGTTAATAGTGGCAATGAGCAGTTCTTC.

J is TRBJ1-3 and V is TRBV11-2; the D is unclear. V gave up 5 bases and J gave up 0 bases, with 11 bases separating them. The CDR3 is 15 residues long. The germline V gene has CDR1 SGHAT and CDR2 FQNNGV. CDR3 region: CASSTLRDSGNTIYF. CDR3 DNA: TGTGCCAGCAGCACTCTCCGGGACTCTGGAAACACCATATATTTT.

V usage is TRBV6-1 and J usage is TRBJ1-4, with 8 bases identical to TRBD1. Germline CDR1 reads MNHNS; CDR2 reads SASEGT. The length of the CDR3 is 15 residues. After removal of 5 bases from V and 11 bases from J, the junction contained 13 bases not matched to a gene. The CDR3 DNA reads as TGTGCCAGCAGTACCGAGACAGGGGCGGAGGGGAAACTGTTTTTT. Encoded protein: CASSTETGAEGKLFF.

As DNA, the CDR3 is TGTGCCAGTAGTATACGGGGGGATTCCTACGAGCAGTACTTC. It encodes CASSIRGDSYEQYF. This chain uses TRBV19 with TRBJ2-7, with 7 bases fitting TRBD2. The CDR3 covers 14 residues. Germline values: CDR1 LNHDA, CDR2 SQIVND (reference sequence). V lost 2 bases and J lost 1; bases outside the gene matches: 2. The full variable domain, rest sourced from reference TRBV19 and TRBJ2-7, is DGGITQSPKYLFRKEGQNVTLSCEQNLNHDAMYWYRQDPGQGLRLIYYSQIVNDFQKGDIAEGYSVSREKKESFPLTVTSAQKNPTAFYLCASSIRGDSYEQYFGPGTRLTVT.

V gene TRBV15 combines with J gene TRBJ2-7; D is undetermined. Germline assignment: CDR1 LNHNV and CDR2 YYDKDF (reference sequence). Deletions cut 0 bases from V and 3 bases from J, with 9 bases between. CDR3 length: 14 amino acids. CDR3 coding DNA: TGTGCCACCAGCAGAGATCTTGGCGGCTACGAGCAGTACTTC. This sequence encodes CATSRDLGGYEQYF.

The V gene is TRBV5-1, the J gene TRBJ1-5; D is perhaps TRBD1 (5 bases). Germline CDR1 is SGHRS and CDR2 is YFSETQ. The CDR3 sequence is 16 residues long. V dropped 4 bases and J dropped 4 bases, with 18 bases sitting between them. The CDR3 loop reads CASSPDGGERNQPQHF. In nucleotides, the CDR3 is TGCGCCAGCAGCCCCGATGGGGGGGAGCGGAATCAGCCCCAGCATTTT.

Note on this clone: Other DNA sequences in this specimen translate into the identical CDR3. The V call is TRBV6-5, the J call TRBJ1-1; no reliable D call. In germline, CDR1 is MNHEY, CDR2 SVGAGI. V gave up 0 bases and J gave up 5 bases, with 7 bases separating them. The CDR3 has 13 amino acids. The CDR3 DNA follows: TGTGCCAGCAGTTACTCCGCGGATACTGAAGCTTTCTTT. Translating gives CASSYSADTEAFF.

The V and J genes are TRBV5-1 and TRBJ1-4, with D unclear. The V end lost 0 bases, the J end lost 2 bases, and 20 bases lay between the germline ends. This CDR3 is 19 amino acids long. In germline, CDR1 is SGHRS, CDR2 YFSETQ. The CDR3 coding sequence is TGCGCCAGCAGCTTGGGGAACGCGGGTGATTTGCTGACTAATGAAAAACTGTTTTTT. Translating gives CASSLGNAGDLLTNEKLFF.

The chain employs TRBV27 and TRBJ2-7; a possible D gene is TRBD1 (5 bases). Germline-derived CDR1 and CDR2 are MNHEY and SMNVEV (reference sequence). V was shortened by 2 bases and J by 5 bases, with 13 bases between the two germline ends. The CDR3 contains 14 residues. CDR3 nucleotide sequence: TGTGCCAGCAGTTTAAGCCAGGGTAGCCACGAGCAGTACTTC. Amino acid sequence: CASSLSQGSHEQYF.

This sequence joins TRBV2 and TRBJ1-1; TRBD1 is a possible D gene (5 bases). The CDR3 extends over 13 amino acids. Trimming pared 7 bases from V and 0 bases from J, leaving 9 bases between. CDR1 is SNHLY and CDR2 is FYNNEI in the germline V gene. The CDR3 sequence is CASNKGMNTEAFF. The CDR3 DNA reads as TGTGCCAGCAATAAGGGGATGAACACTGAAGCTTTCTTT.

CDR3 amino acids: CAWSVGGLIDTQYF. As DNA, the CDR3 is TGTGCCTGGAGTGTCGGCGGGTTGATAGATACGCAGTATTTT. V usage is TRBV30 and J usage is TRBJ2-3; tentatively, D is TRBD2 (5 bases). The germline CDR1 and CDR2 sequences are GTSNPN and SVGIG (reference sequence). Trimming left V 0 bases short and J 5 bases short, with 12 bases between. The CDR3 is 14 residues long. Full variable domain (missing parts from reference TRBV30 and TRBJ2-3): SQTIHQWPATLVQPVGSPLSLECTVEGTSNPNLYWYRQAAGRGLQLLFYSVGIGQISSEVPQNLSASRPQDRQFILSSKKLLLSDSGFYLCAWSVGGLIDTQYFGPGTRLTVL.

This clone appeared once. The V gene is TRBV5-1, the J gene TRBJ2-5, with D perhaps TRBD1 (5 bases). Germline V gene data show CDR1 as SGHRS and CDR2 as YFSETQ. The CDR3 spans 14 residues. Trimming left V 0 bases short and J 1 base short, with 7 bases between. The CDR3 DNA reads TGCGCCAGCAGCTTGGGACAGATCCAAGAGACCCAGTACTTC. Its translation: CASSLGQIQETQYF.

This clone was found a few times. This sequence joins TRBV5-6 and TRBJ2-7, with 10 bases matching TRBD2. CDR1 is SGHDT, CDR2 YYEEEE, per germline. The CDR3 has 15 amino acids. The junction had 7 bases not matched to a gene; V was cut back by 3 bases and J by 4 bases. CDR3 amino acids: CASSSILAGLYEQYF. CDR3 coding DNA: TGTGCCAGCAGCTCGATACTAGCGGGACTATACGAGCAGTACTTC.

The V and J genes are TRBV28 and TRBJ2-7; the D gene is possibly TRBD1 (6 bases). The germline V and J ends were trimmed by 7 bases and 0 bases, with 13 bases remaining between them. Germline CDR1 is MDHEN and CDR2 is SYDVKM. This CDR3 has 14 amino acids. CDR3: CASIPGQRSYEQYF. The CDR3 DNA reads TGTGCCAGCATACCAGGACAGCGCTCCTACGAGCAGTACTTC.

This rearrangement joins TRBV2 to TRBJ2-1; D is perhaps TRBD1 (5 bases). Germline V CDR1 and CDR2: SNHLY, FYNNEI. This CDR3 is built from 12 residues. Deletions cut 4 bases from V and 4 bases from J, with 5 bases between. The CDR3 loop is CASSGQYNEQFF. For the CDR3, the DNA is TGTGCCAGCAGTGGACAGTACAATGAGCAGTTCTTC.

The chain carries TRBV10-2 and TRBJ2-1, with a possible D match to TRBD2 (5 bases). V lost 6 bases to trimming and J lost 8 bases, with 14 bases between them. The CDR3 has 13 residues. Germline CDR1 and CDR2: WSHSY and SAAADI. This CDR3 reads CASRDSGIDEQFF. The CDR3 DNA follows: TGCGCCAGCAGGGACTCGGGTATCGATGAGCAGTTCTTC.

As DNA, the CDR3 is TGTGCCAGCAGGCCCGGGACTAGCGGGAGCCCGACGGAGACCCAGTACTTC. It encodes CASRPGTSGSPTETQYF. The V and J genes are TRBV2 and TRBJ2-5; the match to TRBD2 covers 14 bases. CDR3 size: 17 residues. Germline V gene lookup returns CDR1 SNHLY and CDR2 FYNNEI. The V gene end was trimmed by 6 bases and the J gene end by 5 bases; junction bases not matched to a gene: 11.

The CDR3 nucleotides read TGTGCCAGCAGCCCCTTAGCGGGAGTGAATGAGCAGTTCTTC. Translation: CASSPLAGVNEQFF. The chain employs TRBV7-9 and TRBJ2-1; 9 bases are a match to TRBD2. The CDR3 is 14 amino acids. The V and J ends lost 5 bases and 7 bases, in that order; junction bases with no gene match: 6. Germline V lookup: CDR1 SEHNR, CDR2 FQNEAQ (reference sequence). Filled out from reference TRBV7-9 and TRBJ2-1, the complete variable domain reads DTGVSQNPRHKITKRGQNVTFRCDPISEHNRLYWYRQTLGQGPEFLTYFQNEAQLEKSRLLSDRFSAERPKGSFSTLEIQRTEQGDSAMYLCASSPLAGVNEQFFGPGTRLTVL.

DNA of the CDR3: TGTGCCAGCCGGGGGGGCAGTTACAATGAGCAGTTCTTC. Translated: CASRGGSYNEQFF. V gene TRBV7-8 combines with J gene TRBJ2-1, with 8 bases lining up with TRBD2. Unmatched junction bases numbered 4, after V lost 8 bases and J lost 4 bases. Germline CDR1 and CDR2: SGHVS and FQNEAQ. The CDR3 is 13 amino acids.

The chain joins TRBV11-2 to TRBJ1-1; 12 bases are shared with TRBD1. The CDR3 length is 16 residues. CDR1 SGHAT and CDR2 FQNNGV come from the germline V gene. Trimming removed 4 bases from V and 1 base from J; junction bases left unmatched: 4. The CDR3 region is CASSWGQGARNTEAFF. CDR3 nucleotide sequence: TGTGCCAGCAGCTGGGGACAGGGGGCGCGGAACACTGAAGCTTTCTTT.

This clone was recorded only once. This chain joins TRBV5-1 and TRBJ2-1; TRBD2 agrees at 13 bases. CDR3 length equals 15 residues. The germline gives CDR1 SGHRS, CDR2 YFSETQ. Trimming cost V 5 bases and J 7 bases; bases outside gene matches: 6. CDR3 DNA sequence: TGCGCCAGCAGTCAGGGGACTAGCGGGGCAAATGAGCAGTTCTTC. Amino acid sequence: CASSQGTSGANEQFF.

V is TRBV28 and J is TRBJ2-7; a weak D match, TRBD2 (6 bases). The germline V gene has CDR1 MDHEN and CDR2 SYDVKM. Trimming pared 8 bases from V and 1 base from J, leaving 18 bases between. The CDR3 extends over 15 amino acids. The CDR3 nucleotides read TGTGCCAGCCGGAGTGGTGGAGGGCGGTCCTACGAGCAGTACTTC. As protein: CASRSGGGRSYEQYF.

The CDR3 DNA follows: TGTGCCAGCAGCTTATCTAGTAACGCCGGGGAGCTGTTTTTT. This codes for CASSLSSNAGELFF. The rearrangement links TRBV7-9 to TRBJ2-2; no reliable D call. CDR1 is SEHNR and CDR2 is FQNEAQ in the germline V gene (reference sequence). The CDR3 length is 14 residues. The ends were cut back, 2 bases at V and 6 bases at J, with 10 bases in the middle.

The CDR3 coding sequence is TGTGCCAGCCGAGCCGGGACAGGGGCCAATCAGCCCCAGCATTTT. Translation gives CASRAGTGANQPQHF. This chain uses TRBV27 with TRBJ1-5, with TRBD1 matching over 10 bases. Trimming removed 8 bases from V and 3 bases from J; junction bases left unmatched: 7. Germline CDR1 is MNHEY and CDR2 is SMNVEV (reference sequence). The CDR3 is 15 residues long.

This chain joins TRBV19 and TRBJ2-3; 7 bases are shared with TRBD1. Per germline, CDR1 LNHDA and CDR2 SQIVND (reference sequence). CDR3 size: 14 residues. V gave up 6 bases and J gave up 6 bases; unmatched junction bases: 9. The DNA of the CDR3 is TGTGCCAGTAGCCTGACAGGGAGAGGGGATACGCAGTATTTT. Amino acids: CASSLTGRGDTQYF.

This chain links TRBV6-1 with TRBJ2-3; 7 bases are shared with TRBD1. J lost 1 base, V lost 10 bases, and 8 bases had no gene match. The germline CDR1 and CDR2 sequences are MNHNS and SASEGT. The CDR3 has 14 residues. This chain's CDR3 is CATSGGYRTDTQYF. The CDR3 DNA follows: TGTGCCACCTCAGGGGGTTACCGCACAGATACGCAGTATTTT.

The chain couples TRBV28 to TRBJ2-7; no definite D call. This CDR3 contains 15 residues. The germline V gene has CDR1 MDHEN and CDR2 SYDVKM. Trimming cost V 2 bases and J 0 bases, with 11 bases left between them. CDR3 loop: CASSLPLMSSYEQYF. DNA for the CDR3: TGTGCCAGCAGTTTACCACTTATGAGCTCCTACGAGCAGTACTTC.

The chain couples TRBV28 to TRBJ2-2; 12 bases are shared with TRBD2. This CDR3 spans 17 amino acids. Trimming took 0 bases from V and 6 from J; bases not matched to a gene: 5. In germline, CDR1 is MDHEN, CDR2 SYDVKM. As DNA, the CDR3 is TGTGCCAGCAGTTTATGGCGGCTAGCGGGAGGGCCCGGGGAGCTGTTTTTT. Translating gives CASSLWRLAGGPGELFF.

This chain links TRBV28 with TRBJ1-1; D is undetermined. Per germline, CDR1 MDHEN and CDR2 SYDVKM. The CDR3 has 13 residues. V gave up 7 bases and J gave up 2 bases, with 11 bases separating them. The CDR3 sequence is CASTRERNTEAFF. In nucleotides, the CDR3 is TGTGCCAGCACCCGGGAGAGAAACACTGAAGCTTTCTTT.